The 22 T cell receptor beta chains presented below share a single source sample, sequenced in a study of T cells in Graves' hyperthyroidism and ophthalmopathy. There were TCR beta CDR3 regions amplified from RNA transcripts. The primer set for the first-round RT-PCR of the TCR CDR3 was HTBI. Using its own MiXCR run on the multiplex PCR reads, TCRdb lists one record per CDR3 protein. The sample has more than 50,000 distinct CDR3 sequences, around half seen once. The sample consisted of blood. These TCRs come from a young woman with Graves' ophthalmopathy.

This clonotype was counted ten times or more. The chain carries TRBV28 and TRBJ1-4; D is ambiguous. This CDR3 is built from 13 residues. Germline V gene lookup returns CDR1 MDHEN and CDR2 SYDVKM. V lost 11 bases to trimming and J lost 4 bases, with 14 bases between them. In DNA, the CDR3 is TGTGCCGTCTCGCGGAGAAATAATGAAAAACTGTTTTTT. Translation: CAVSRRNNEKLFF. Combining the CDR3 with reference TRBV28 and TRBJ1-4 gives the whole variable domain DVKVTQSSRYLVKRTGEKVFLECVQDMDHENMFWYRQDPGLGLRLIYFSYDVKMKEKGDIPEGYSVSREKKERFSLILESASTNQTSMYLCAVSRRNNEKLFFGSGTQLSVL.

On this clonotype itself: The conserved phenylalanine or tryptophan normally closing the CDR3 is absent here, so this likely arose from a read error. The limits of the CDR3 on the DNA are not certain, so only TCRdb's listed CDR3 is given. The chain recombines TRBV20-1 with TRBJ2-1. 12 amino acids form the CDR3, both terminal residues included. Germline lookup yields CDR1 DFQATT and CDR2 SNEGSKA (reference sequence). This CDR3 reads CSARDLDSDTFY.

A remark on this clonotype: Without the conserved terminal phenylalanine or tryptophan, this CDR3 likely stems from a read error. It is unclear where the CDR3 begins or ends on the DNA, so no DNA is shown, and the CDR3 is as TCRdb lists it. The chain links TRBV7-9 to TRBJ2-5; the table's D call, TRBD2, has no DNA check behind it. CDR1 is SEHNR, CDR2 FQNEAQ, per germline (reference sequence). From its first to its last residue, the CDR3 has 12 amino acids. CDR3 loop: CASSWETGASGS.

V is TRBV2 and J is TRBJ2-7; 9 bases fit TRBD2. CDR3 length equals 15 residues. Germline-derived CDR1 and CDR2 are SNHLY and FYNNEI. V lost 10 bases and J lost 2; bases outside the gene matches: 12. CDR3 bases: TGTGCCACGAGGGGAACTAGCGGGCAGGCCTACGAGCAGTACTTC. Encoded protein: CATRGTSGQAYEQYF.

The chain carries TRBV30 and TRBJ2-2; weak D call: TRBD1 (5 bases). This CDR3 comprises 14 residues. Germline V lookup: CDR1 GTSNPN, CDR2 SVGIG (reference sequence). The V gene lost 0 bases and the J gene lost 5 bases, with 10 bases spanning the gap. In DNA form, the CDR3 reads TGTGCCTGGAGTGTATCGTCAGGGACCGGGGAGCTGTTTTTT. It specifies CAWSVSSGTGELFF.

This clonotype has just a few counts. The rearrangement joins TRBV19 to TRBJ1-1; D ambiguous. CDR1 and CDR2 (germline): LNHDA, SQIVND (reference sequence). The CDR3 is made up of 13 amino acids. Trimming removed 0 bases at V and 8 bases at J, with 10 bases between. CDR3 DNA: TGTGCCAGTAGTATAGATCAAGTGGGGGAAGCTTTCTTT. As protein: CASSIDQVGEAFF. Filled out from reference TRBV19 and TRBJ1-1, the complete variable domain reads DGGITQSPKYLFRKEGQNVTLSCEQNLNHDAMYWYRQDPGQGLRLIYYSQIVNDFQKGDIAEGYSVSREKKESFPLTVTSAQKNPTAFYLCASSIDQVGEAFFGQGTRLTVV.

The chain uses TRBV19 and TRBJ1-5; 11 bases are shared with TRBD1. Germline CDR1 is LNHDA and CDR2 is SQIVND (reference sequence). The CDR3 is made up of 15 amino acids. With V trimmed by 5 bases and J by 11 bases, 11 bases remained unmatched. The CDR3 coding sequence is TGTGCCAGTAGTGCGCCCGGACAGGGGGCTGAGACCCAGCATTTT. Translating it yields CASSAPGQGAETQHF.

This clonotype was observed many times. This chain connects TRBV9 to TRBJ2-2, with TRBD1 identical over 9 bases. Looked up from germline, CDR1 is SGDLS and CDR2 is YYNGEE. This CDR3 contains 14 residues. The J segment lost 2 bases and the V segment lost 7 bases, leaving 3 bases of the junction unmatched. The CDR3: CASGTGINTGELFF. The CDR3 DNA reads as TGTGCCAGCGGGACAGGGATAAACACCGGGGAGCTGTTTTTT. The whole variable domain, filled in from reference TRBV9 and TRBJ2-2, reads DSGVTQTPKHLITATGQRVTLRCSPRSGDLSVYWYQQSLDQGLQFLIQYYNGEERAKGNILERFSAQQFPDLHSELNLSSLELGDSALYFCASGTGINTGELFFGEGSRLTVL.

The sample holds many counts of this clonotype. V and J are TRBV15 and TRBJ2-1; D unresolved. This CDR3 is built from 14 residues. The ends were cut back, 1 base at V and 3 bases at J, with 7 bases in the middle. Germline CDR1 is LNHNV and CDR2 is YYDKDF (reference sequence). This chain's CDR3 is CATSRGSLYNEQFF. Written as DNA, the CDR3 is TGTGCCACCAGCAGAGGGTCCCTCTACAATGAGCAGTTCTTC.

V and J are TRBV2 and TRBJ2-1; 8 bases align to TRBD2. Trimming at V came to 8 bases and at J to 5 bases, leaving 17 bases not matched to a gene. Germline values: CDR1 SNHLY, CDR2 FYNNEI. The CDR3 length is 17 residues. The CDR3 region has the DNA TGTGCCAGCTCGGAGGGGCAAGCGGGAGTTGGTAACAATGAGCAGTTCTTC. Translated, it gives CASSEGQAGVGNNEQFF.

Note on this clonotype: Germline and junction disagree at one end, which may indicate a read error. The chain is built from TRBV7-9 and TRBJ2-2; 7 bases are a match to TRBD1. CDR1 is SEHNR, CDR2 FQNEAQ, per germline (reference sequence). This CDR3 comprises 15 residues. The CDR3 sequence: CASSTWKGAAGKLFF. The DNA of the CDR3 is TGTGCCAGCAGCACGTGGAAGGGGGCGGCCGGGAAGCTGTTTTTT.

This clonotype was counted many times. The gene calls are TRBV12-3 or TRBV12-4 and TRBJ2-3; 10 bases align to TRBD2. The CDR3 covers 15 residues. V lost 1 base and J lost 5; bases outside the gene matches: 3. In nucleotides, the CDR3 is TGTGCCAGCAGTTTAGTTATAGCGGGGGGAGATACGCAGTATTTT. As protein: CASSLVIAGGDTQYF.

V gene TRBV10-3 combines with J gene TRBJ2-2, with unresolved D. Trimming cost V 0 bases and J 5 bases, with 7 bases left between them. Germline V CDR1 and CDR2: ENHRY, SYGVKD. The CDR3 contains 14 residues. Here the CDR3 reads CAISESKVTGELFF. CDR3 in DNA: TGTGCCATCAGTGAGTCGAAGGTAACCGGGGAGCTGTTTTTT.

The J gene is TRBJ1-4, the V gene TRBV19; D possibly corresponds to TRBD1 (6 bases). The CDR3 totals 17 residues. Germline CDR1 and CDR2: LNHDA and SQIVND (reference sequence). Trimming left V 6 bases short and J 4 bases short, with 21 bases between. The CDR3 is CASRQLGAGGGNEKLFF. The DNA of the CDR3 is TGTGCCAGTAGACAGCTCGGGGCGGGAGGGGGTAATGAAAAACTGTTTTTT.

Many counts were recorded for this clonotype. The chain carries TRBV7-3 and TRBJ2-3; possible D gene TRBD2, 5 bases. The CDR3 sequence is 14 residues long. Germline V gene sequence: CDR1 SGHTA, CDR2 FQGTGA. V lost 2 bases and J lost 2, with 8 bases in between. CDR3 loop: CASSLDYTTDTQYF. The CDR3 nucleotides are TGTGCCAGCAGCTTAGACTATACCACAGATACGCAGTATTTT.

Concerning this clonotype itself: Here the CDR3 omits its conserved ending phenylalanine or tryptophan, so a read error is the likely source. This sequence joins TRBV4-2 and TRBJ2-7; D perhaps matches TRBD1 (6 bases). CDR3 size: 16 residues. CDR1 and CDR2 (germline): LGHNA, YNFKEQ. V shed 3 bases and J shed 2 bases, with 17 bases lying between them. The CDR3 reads CASSQGQGTGAYEQYC. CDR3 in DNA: TGTGCCAGCAGCCAGGGGCAGGGGACGGGTGCCTACGAGCAGTACTGC.

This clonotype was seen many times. The CDR3 loop is CASSYSSSQETQYF. CDR3 coding DNA: TGTGCCAGCAGTTATAGCTCCAGTCAAGAGACCCAGTACTTC. This chain uses TRBV27 with TRBJ2-5, with no clear D. V was shortened by 4 bases and J by 2 bases, with 11 bases between the two germline ends. Germline V gene data show CDR1 as MNHEY and CDR2 as SMNVEV (reference sequence). CDR3 length: 14 amino acids.

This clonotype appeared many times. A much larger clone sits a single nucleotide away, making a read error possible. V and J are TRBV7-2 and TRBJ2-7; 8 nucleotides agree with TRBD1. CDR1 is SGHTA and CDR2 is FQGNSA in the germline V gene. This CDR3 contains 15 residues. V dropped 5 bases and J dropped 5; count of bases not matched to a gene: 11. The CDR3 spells CASSLPTGVAHEQYF. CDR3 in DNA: TGTGCCAGCAGCCTGCCGACAGGGGTTGCCCACGAGCAGTACTTC.

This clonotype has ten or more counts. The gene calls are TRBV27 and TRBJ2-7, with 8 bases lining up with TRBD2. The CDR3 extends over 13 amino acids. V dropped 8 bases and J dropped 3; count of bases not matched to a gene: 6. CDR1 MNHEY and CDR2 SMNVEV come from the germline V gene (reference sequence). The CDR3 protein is CASGGLDIYEQYF. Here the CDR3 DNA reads TGTGCCAGCGGGGGACTAGATATCTACGAGCAGTACTTC.

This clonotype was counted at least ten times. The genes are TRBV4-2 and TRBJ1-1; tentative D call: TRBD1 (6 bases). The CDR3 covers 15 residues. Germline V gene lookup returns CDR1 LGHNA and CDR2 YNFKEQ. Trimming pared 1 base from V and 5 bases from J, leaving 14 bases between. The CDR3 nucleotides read TGTGCCAGCAGCCAAGGGTACAGGGATTTTACTGAAGCTTTCTTT. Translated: CASSQGYRDFTEAFF.

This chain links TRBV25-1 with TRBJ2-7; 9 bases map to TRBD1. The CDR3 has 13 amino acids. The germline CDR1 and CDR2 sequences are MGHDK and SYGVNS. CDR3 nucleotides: TGTGCTACCACAGGGACAGGGTCCTACGAGCAGTACTTC. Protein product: CATTGTGSYEQYF.

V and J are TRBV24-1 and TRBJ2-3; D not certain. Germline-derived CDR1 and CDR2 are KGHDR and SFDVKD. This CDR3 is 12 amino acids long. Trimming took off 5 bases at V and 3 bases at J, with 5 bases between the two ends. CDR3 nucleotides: TGTGCCACCAGTGGAAATACAGATACGCAGTATTTT. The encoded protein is CATSGNTDTQYF.